This TCR beta chain is drawn from a study of regulatory T cells in long-lasting Graves disease. This clonotype occurred many times. Time point of the sample: newly diagnosed GD, antithyroid drugs for less than 3 months. Isolated PBMC RNA provided the starting material for the TCR library. A blood draw put around 9 milliliters of peripheral blood into EDTA tubes. iRepertoire HTBI primers and Arm-PCR of CDR3 regions built TCR beta libraries. TCRdb itself ran the multiplex PCR reads through MiXCR, one entry per CDR3 protein. Of a few hundred thousand distinct CDR3 sequences detected, 16% appear once; the ten largest clones hold about 19%. The ends were cut back, 2 bases at V and 6 bases at J, with 14 bases in the middle. CDR1 is SGHTA and CDR2 is FQGTGA in the germline V gene. The CDR3 consists of 14 residues. The same specimen was also included in a second study, on T cells in Graves' hyperthyroidism and ophthalmopathy.

This receptor was obtained from a woman younger than 35 with Graves disease. This specimen consisted of peripheral blood mononuclear cells (PBMCs), obtained at new diagnosis, from a patient treated with antithyroid drugs. The rearrangement uses TRBV7-3 and TRBJ2-7; tentatively, D is TRBD2 (6 bases). CDR3 bases: TGTGCCAGCAGCTTATCTTTAGCGGCTCCCGAGCAGTACTTC. It encodes CASSLSLAAPEQYF.